A single T cell receptor beta chain is shown here with its context. No antigen is known for it. The sample comes from a study of cytotoxic CD8 clonotypes in ibrutinib-treated CLL. Across the whole study: After a median roughly twelve months on treatment (6 to 36), response samples were drawn.

Germline lookup yields CDR1 SGDLS and CDR2 YYNGEE. V was pared by 3 bases and J by 4 bases, with 17 bases between. This CDR3 has 16 amino acids. Study results and caveats: On treatment, the uncommon public clonotypes contracted or remained stable.

Measured with immunoSEQ multiplex PCR; TCRdb has only the in-frame clones, and not every one. The sample shows about 22,000 clones, 75% of them seen only once. The chain has TRBV9 and TRBJ1-3; D might be TRBD1 (6 bases). The clonotype comes from a human donor with chronic lymphocytic leukemia. This material consisted of PBMCs, taken before ibrutinib treatment. The CDR3 sequence is CASSAIQGMGGNTIYF. CDR3 nucleotide sequence: TGTGCCAGCAGCGCCATACAGGGCATGGGCGGAAACACCATATATTTT.